The next 26 T cell receptor beta chains were all read from a single sample in a study of a mutant IDH1 vaccine in newly diagnosed glioma. Indicated time point: week 35, safety follow-up. What each vaccine dose contained was 300 ug of mutant IDH1 20-mer peptide, accompanied by topical imiquimod. No antigen has been identified for these receptors. Libraries were prepared by immunoSEQ multiplex PCR; TCRdb keeps only in-frame clonotypes and omits some of them. Of about 54,000 clones in the sample, roughly 84% were seen once. The sample consisted of PBMCs, taken from a glioma patient whose treatment included an IDH1 peptide vaccine. These receptors were obtained from a woman in her late teens or twenties with glioma.

CDR3 in amino acids: CASSLGKVFTF. The CDR3 DNA is TGTGCCAGCAGCTTGGGGAAGGTTTTCACCTTC. The chain is built from TRBV5-8 and TRBJ1-2; no clear D gene. With 0 bases removed from V and 13 bases from J, the gap between germline ends came to 10 bases. The length of the CDR3 is 11 residues. Germline V lookup: CDR1 SGHTS, CDR2 YDEGEE.

This clone showed up just once. V is TRBV19 and J is TRBJ2-7; 7 bases match TRBD2. The length of the CDR3 is 14 residues. The V segment lost 6 bases and the J segment 0 bases; nucleotides outside the gene matches: 5. Germline V gives CDR1 LNHDA, CDR2 SQIVND (reference sequence). The CDR3 DNA reads as TGTGCCAGTAGCTTCGGCGGGAGCTCCTACGAGCAGTACTTC. It is translated as CASSFGGSSYEQYF.

The V call is TRBV2, the J call TRBJ2-2, with 9 positions matching TRBD1. Germline V gene lookup returns CDR1 SNHLY and CDR2 FYNNEI. The junction had 3 bases not matched to a gene; V was cut back by 7 bases and J by 3 bases. This CDR3 spans 14 amino acids. The CDR3 DNA reads TGTGCCAGCAAGGGACAGGGCTACACCGGGGAGCTGTTTTTT. Its translation: CASKGQGYTGELFF.

This clone has only a few counts. The chain recombines TRBV29-1 with TRBJ1-2; perhaps TRBD1 as D (5 bases). V was pared by 3 bases and J by 3 bases, with 11 bases between. In germline, CDR1 is SQVTM, CDR2 ANQGSEA. The CDR3 has 13 amino acids. CDR3 protein: CSVDFATDYGYTF. The CDR3 DNA reads as TGCAGCGTTGATTTTGCGACAGACTATGGCTACACCTTC.

The chain carries TRBV5-1 and TRBJ1-1; D possibly corresponds to TRBD1 (5 bases). There are 15 residues in the CDR3. V was pared by 4 bases and J by 1 base, with 14 bases between. Germline V gene data show CDR1 as SGHRS and CDR2 as YFSETQ. The CDR3 coding sequence is TGCGCCAGCAGCAACGTCGGGGGGTCGAACACTGAAGCTTTCTTT. Amino acid sequence: CASSNVGGSNTEAFF. The variable domain in full, completed from reference TRBV5-1 and TRBJ1-1, reads KAGVTQTPRYLIKTRGQQVTLSCSPISGHRSVSWYQQTPGQGLQFLFEYFSETQRNKGNFPGRFSGRQFSNSRSEMNVSTLELGDSALYLCASSNVGGSNTEAFFGQGTRLTVV.

The V and J genes are TRBV7-3 and TRBJ2-7, with D maybe TRBD1 (5 bases). The V end lost 5 bases, the J end lost 5 bases, and 19 bases lay between the germline ends. From germline, CDR1 is SGHTA and CDR2 FQGTGA. The CDR3 length is 15 residues. CDR3 protein: CASSEGSAGPDEQYF. The CDR3 DNA sequence: TGTGCCAGCAGCGAAGGTAGTGCAGGGCCGGACGAGCAGTACTTC.

The chain is built from TRBV19 and TRBJ2-2, with no clear D. The CDR3 is 13 residues long. Trimming shortened V by 0 bases and J by 8 bases, and 7 bases separated the two germline ends. CDR1 and CDR2 from the germline V gene are LNHDA and SQIVND (reference sequence). CDR3 protein: CASSIESTGELFF. CDR3 coding DNA: TGTGCCAGTAGTATAGAGAGTACGGGGGAGCTGTTTTTT.

V usage is TRBV30 and J usage is TRBJ2-3; 8 bases agree with TRBD2. The CDR3 has 14 residues. The germline V gene encodes CDR1 GTSNPN and CDR2 SVGIG (reference sequence). The V gene end was trimmed by 3 bases and the J gene end by 3 bases; junction bases not matched to a gene: 5. CDR3 region: CAWSRKRETDTQYF. DNA for the CDR3: TGTGCCTGGAGCCGTAAGCGGGAGACAGATACGCAGTATTTT.

The chain is built from TRBV6-4 and TRBJ1-3; D call uncertain. This CDR3 is built from 16 residues. The germline CDR1 and CDR2 sequences are MRHNA and SNTAGT. V lost 3 bases and J 0 bases, leaving 12 bases between the germline ends. CDR3 protein: CASSEGGRPSGNTIYF. The CDR3 nucleotides read TGTGCCAGCAGTGAGGGCGGAAGGCCCTCTGGAAACACCATATATTTT.

The rearrangement joins TRBV10-3 to TRBJ1-1; the D is unclear. Germline assignment: CDR1 ENHRY and CDR2 SYGVKD. The V and J ends lost 6 bases and 5 bases respectively, with 13 bases between them. This CDR3 is 13 amino acids long. CDR3 region: CAISPAFRTEAFF. In DNA form, the CDR3 reads TGTGCCATCAGCCCCGCCTTCCGAACTGAAGCTTTCTTT.

This clone was detected a few times. The chain has TRBV2 and TRBJ1-2; D is unresolved. Trimming shortened V by 7 bases and J by 6 bases, and 15 bases separated the two germline ends. The CDR3 has 13 residues. Germline V gene data show CDR1 as SNHLY and CDR2 as FYNNEI. CDR3 sequence (DNA): TGTGCCAGCATGTCAGGAGGGCGTAATGGCTACACCTTC. This sequence encodes CASMSGGRNGYTF.

With regard to this clone: At one end, the junction sequence differs from germline, possibly due to a read error. The CDR3 protein is CASSLGGLLSTDTQYF. The DNA for the CDR3 is TGTGCCAGCAGTTTGGGCGGGCTTTTAAGCACAGATACGCAGTATTTT. The V call is TRBV5-8, the J call TRBJ2-3; D is possibly TRBD2 (5 bases). Germline V gene data show CDR1 as SGHTS and CDR2 as YDEGEE. This CDR3 region has 16 residues. Looking up the rest from reference TRBV5-8 and TRBJ2-3 gives the full variable domain: EAGVTQSPTHLIKTRGQQATLRCSPISGHTSVYWYQQALGLGLQFLLWYDEGEERNRGNFPPRFSGRQFPNYSSELNVNALELEDSALYLCASSLGGLLSTDTQYFGPGTRLTVL.

The rearrangement links TRBV4-1 to TRBJ2-2, with 13 positions matching TRBD2. The V gene's germline CDR1 is MGHRA and CDR2 YSYEKL. The J segment lost 1 base and the V segment lost 4 bases, leaving 6 bases of the junction unmatched. The CDR3 covers 18 residues. Here the CDR3 DNA reads TGCGCCAGCAGCCCAATCGGACTAGCGGGGGTGAACACCGGGGAGCTGTTTTTT. This translates into CASSPIGLAGVNTGELFF.

V and J are TRBV7-6 and TRBJ2-7; weak D call: TRBD1 (5 bases). CDR3 length: 13 residues. Looked up from germline, CDR1 is SGHVS and CDR2 is FNYEAQ. Trimming left V 8 bases short and J 6 bases short, with 17 bases between. The CDR3: CASLGQGTGEQYF. For the CDR3, the DNA is TGTGCCAGCCTGGGGCAGGGTACCGGCGAGCAGTACTTC.

This chain links TRBV6-5 with TRBJ2-2; 10 bases agree with TRBD1. This CDR3 is 15 amino acids long. Unmatched junction bases numbered 4, after V lost 6 bases and J lost 3 bases. Germline CDR1 MNHEY, CDR2 SVGAGI. The CDR3 bases are TGTGCCAGCAGGTGGACAGGGGGTCACACCGGGGAGCTGTTTTTT. Translated, it gives CASRWTGGHTGELFF.

A few counts support this clone. The CDR3 is CASTTAGAGADTQYF. CDR3 sequence (DNA): TGTGCCAGCACCACCGCCGGGGCAGGAGCAGATACGCAGTATTTT. The chain carries TRBV5-4 and TRBJ2-3; D may match TRBD1 or TRBD2 (5 bases each). Trimming took off 6 bases at V and 4 bases at J, with 18 bases between the two ends. Germline CDR1 reads SGHNT; CDR2 reads YYREEE (reference sequence). The CDR3 loop spans 15 amino acids.

The chain couples TRBV19 to TRBJ2-1; TRBD1 or TRBD2 may be the D gene (5 bases each). The CDR3 totals 14 residues. Germline values: CDR1 LNHDA, CDR2 SQIVND (reference sequence). V lost 1 base and J lost 12, with 16 bases in between. CDR3 DNA sequence: TGTGCCAGTAGTATAGGACAGCGGAGACGTGGGCAGTTCTTC. Encoded protein: CASSIGQRRRGQFF. The variable domain in full, completed from reference TRBV19 and TRBJ2-1, reads DGGITQSPKYLFRKEGQNVTLSCEQNLNHDAMYWYRQDPGQGLRLIYYSQIVNDFQKGDIAEGYSVSREKKESFPLTVTSAQKNPTAFYLCASSIGQRRRGQFFGPGTRLTVL.

The chain employs TRBV29-1 and TRBJ1-1, with 8 bases matching TRBD1. From germline, CDR1 is SQVTM and CDR2 ANQGSEA. There are 10 residues in the CDR3. V was clipped by 5 bases and J by 8 bases; unmatched bases: 1. The CDR3 reads CSVRTGEAFF. In DNA form, the CDR3 reads TGCAGCGTTAGGACAGGGGAAGCTTTCTTT.

This chain joins TRBV7-9 and TRBJ2-5, with D hard to call. V dropped 6 bases and J dropped 4 bases, with 9 bases sitting between them. The CDR3 extends over 12 amino acids. Looked up from germline, CDR1 is SEHNR and CDR2 is FQNEAQ (reference sequence). CDR3 DNA sequence: TGTGCCAGCAGAGAGCCAAGAGAGACCCAGTACTTC. It is translated as CASREPRETQYF.

In nucleotides, the CDR3 is TGTGCCAGCAGTGCAGGGGATGGCTACACCTTC. Its translation: CASSAGDGYTF. The V and J genes are TRBV27 and TRBJ1-2, with a tentative D call TRBD1 (6 bases). Germline V gene sequence: CDR1 MNHEY, CDR2 SMNVEV (reference sequence). This CDR3 comprises 11 residues. Trimming took 5 bases from V and 6 from J, leaving 7 bases between them.

The chain recombines TRBV29-1 with TRBJ2-1; TRBD2 matches at 12 bases. The CDR3 sequence is 15 residues long. CDR1 is SQVTM and CDR2 is ANQGSEA in the germline V gene. V gave up 8 bases and J gave up 4 bases; unmatched junction bases: 9. The CDR3 sequence: CSTTSGSSWYNEQFF. The CDR3 DNA is TGCAGCACGACTAGCGGGAGTTCGTGGTACAATGAGCAGTTCTTC.

This clone appeared a few times. The chain couples TRBV10-1 to TRBJ1-1; D is undetermined. The CDR3 covers 15 residues. CDR1 is WNHNN, CDR2 SYGVQD, per germline (reference sequence). The V and J ends lost 3 bases and 1 base respectively, with 12 bases between them. The CDR3 DNA sequence: TGCGCCAGCAGTGATTACTCCCTGGGGAACACTGAAGCTTTCTTT. This encodes CASSDYSLGNTEAFF.

This sequence joins TRBV5-1 and TRBJ1-1; 8 bases fit TRBD1. The V gene end was trimmed by 4 bases and the J gene end by 1 base; junction bases not matched to a gene: 12. Germline values: CDR1 SGHRS, CDR2 YFSETQ. CDR3 length equals 17 residues. The CDR3 reads CASSRYVDRAKNTEAFF. The CDR3 DNA sequence: TGCGCCAGCAGCCGTTACGTGGACAGGGCCAAGAACACTGAAGCTTTCTTT. The full variable domain, rest sourced from reference TRBV5-1 and TRBJ1-1, is KAGVTQTPRYLIKTRGQQVTLSCSPISGHRSVSWYQQTPGQGLQFLFEYFSETQRNKGNFPGRFSGRQFSNSRSEMNVSTLELGDSALYLCASSRYVDRAKNTEAFFGQGTRLTVV.

This clone was counted only a few times. This chain joins TRBV6-5 and TRBJ1-1, with a possible D match to TRBD1 (6 bases). Germline CDR1 and CDR2: MNHEY and SVGAGI. This CDR3 is 12 amino acids long. V lost 2 bases and J lost 7, with 8 bases in between. CDR3 bases: TGTGCCAGCAGTTACCCACAGGGTGAAGCTTTCTTT. Translated: CASSYPQGEAFF.

CDR3 coding DNA: TGTGCCAGCAGTGACTCGATGAACAGGGGGCGCAACTATGGCTACACCTTC. It is translated as CASSDSMNRGRNYGYTF. J is TRBJ1-2 and V is TRBV6-4; TRBD1 matches 9 bases. The CDR3 spans 17 residues. The V segment lost 0 bases and the J segment 2 bases; nucleotides outside the gene matches: 7. Germline CDR1 reads MRHNA; CDR2 reads SNTAGT.

This clone was detected only once. The chain is built from TRBV27 and TRBJ1-2; no reliable D call. CDR1 and CDR2 (germline): MNHEY, SMNVEV (reference sequence). Between the trimmed V and J ends, which lost 2 bases and 4 bases, there was a span of 11 bases. This CDR3 spans 14 amino acids. DNA of the CDR3: TGTGCCAGCAGTTTACAGCCATCAGGCTATGGCTACACCTTC. Its protein is CASSLQPSGYGYTF.